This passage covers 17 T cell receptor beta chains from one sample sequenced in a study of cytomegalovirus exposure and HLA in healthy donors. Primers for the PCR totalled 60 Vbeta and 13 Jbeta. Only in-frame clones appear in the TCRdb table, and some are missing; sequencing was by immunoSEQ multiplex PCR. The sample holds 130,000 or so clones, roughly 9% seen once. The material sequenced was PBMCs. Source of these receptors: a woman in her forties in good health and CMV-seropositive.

The CDR3 region is CASSYLRQRNTGELFF. The CDR3 region has the DNA TGTGCCAGCAGTTACCTCCGACAGCGGAACACCGGGGAGCTGTTTTTT. The V gene is TRBV6-5, the J gene TRBJ2-2; possible D gene TRBD1, 5 bases. The germline gives CDR1 MNHEY, CDR2 SVGAGI. V was clipped by 2 bases and J by 1 base, with 11 bases between them. The length of the CDR3 is 16 residues.

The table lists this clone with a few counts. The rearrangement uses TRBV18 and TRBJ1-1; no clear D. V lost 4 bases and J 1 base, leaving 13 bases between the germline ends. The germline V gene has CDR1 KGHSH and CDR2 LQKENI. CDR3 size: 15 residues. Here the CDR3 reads CASSRNSRENTEAFF. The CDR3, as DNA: TGTGCCAGCTCACGAAATTCTCGAGAGAACACTGAAGCTTTCTTT.

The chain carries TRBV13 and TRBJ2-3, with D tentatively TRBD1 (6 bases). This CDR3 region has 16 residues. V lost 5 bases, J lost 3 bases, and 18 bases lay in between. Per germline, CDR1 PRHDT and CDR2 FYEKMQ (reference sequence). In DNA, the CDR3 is TGTGCCAGCAGCCCCCCGACAGGCAGGAGAACAGATACGCAGTATTTT. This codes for CASSPPTGRRTDTQYF.

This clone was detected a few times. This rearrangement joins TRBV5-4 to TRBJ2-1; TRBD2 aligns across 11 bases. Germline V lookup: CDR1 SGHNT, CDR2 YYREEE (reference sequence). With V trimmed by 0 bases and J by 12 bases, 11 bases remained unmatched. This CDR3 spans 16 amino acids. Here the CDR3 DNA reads TGTGCCAGCAGCTTGGGGCATGCTAGCGGGGGGCGGGGGCAGTTCTTC. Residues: CASSLGHASGGRGQFF.

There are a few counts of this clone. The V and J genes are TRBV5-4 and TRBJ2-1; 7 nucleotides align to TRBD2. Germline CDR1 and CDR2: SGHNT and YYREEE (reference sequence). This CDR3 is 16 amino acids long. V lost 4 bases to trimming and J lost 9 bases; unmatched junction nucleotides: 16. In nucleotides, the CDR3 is TGTGCCAGCAGCCCCCAAGGGCTAGCGGAACCTTCTGAGCAGTTCTTC. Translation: CASSPQGLAEPSEQFF.

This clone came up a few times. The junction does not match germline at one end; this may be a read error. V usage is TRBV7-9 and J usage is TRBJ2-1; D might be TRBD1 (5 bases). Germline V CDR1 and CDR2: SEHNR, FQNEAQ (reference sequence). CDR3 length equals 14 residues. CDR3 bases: TGTGCCAGCAGCTTAGGTTCAGGGATCAATGGGCAGTTCTTC. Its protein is CASSLGSGINGQFF.

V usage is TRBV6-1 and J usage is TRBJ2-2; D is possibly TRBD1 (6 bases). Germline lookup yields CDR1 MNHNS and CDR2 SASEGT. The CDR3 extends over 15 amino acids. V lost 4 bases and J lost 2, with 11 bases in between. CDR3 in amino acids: CASSGGRANTGELFF. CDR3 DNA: TGTGCCAGCAGTGGGGGGCGGGCCAACACCGGGGAGCTGTTTTTT.

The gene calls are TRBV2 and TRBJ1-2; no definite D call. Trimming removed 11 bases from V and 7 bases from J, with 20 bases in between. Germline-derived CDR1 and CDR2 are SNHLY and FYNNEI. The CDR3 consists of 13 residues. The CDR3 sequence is CASTPGGRSGYTF. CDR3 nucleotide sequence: TGTGCCTCCACCCCGGGTGGAAGGAGTGGCTACACCTTC.

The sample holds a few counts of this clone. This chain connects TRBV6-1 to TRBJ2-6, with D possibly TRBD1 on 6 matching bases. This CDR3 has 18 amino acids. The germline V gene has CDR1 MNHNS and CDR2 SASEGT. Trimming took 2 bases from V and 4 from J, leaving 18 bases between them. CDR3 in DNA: TGTGCCAGCAGTGAAAGTAAACCCGACAGGTTCGGGGCCAACGTCCTGACTTTC. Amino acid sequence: CASSESKPDRFGANVLTF.

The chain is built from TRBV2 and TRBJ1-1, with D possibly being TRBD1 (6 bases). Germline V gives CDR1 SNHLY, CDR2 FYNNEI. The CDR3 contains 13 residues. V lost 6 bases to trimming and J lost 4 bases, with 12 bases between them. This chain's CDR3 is CASSPTGLTEAFF. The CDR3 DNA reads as TGTGCCAGCAGCCCAACAGGGCTCACTGAAGCTTTCTTT.

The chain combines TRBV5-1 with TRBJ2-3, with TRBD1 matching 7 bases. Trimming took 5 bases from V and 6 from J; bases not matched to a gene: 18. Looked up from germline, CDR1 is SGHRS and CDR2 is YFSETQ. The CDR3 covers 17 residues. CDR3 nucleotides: TGCGCCAGCAGGAGGAGGACAGGTCAATACGAAGTGGATACGCAGTATTTT. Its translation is CASRRRTGQYEVDTQYF.

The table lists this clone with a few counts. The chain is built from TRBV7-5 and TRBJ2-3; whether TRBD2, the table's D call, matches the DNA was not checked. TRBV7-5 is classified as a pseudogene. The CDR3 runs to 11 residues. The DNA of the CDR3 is TGTGTCAGACTAAAATGCGATACGCAGTATTTT. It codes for CVRLKCDTQYF.

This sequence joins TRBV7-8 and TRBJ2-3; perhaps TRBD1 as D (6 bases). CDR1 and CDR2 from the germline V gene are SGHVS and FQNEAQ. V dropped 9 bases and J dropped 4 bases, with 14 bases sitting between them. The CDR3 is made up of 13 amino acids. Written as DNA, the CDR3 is TGTGCCAGTAGGGGGAGCGGCGCAGATACGCAGTATTTT. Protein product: CASRGSGADTQYF.

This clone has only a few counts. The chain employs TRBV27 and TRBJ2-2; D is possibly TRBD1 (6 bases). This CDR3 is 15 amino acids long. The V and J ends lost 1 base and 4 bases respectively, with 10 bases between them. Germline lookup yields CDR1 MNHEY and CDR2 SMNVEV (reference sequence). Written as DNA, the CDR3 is TGTGCCAGCAGTTTATTCGGGACACCCACCGGGGAGCTGTTTTTT. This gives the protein CASSLFGTPTGELFF.

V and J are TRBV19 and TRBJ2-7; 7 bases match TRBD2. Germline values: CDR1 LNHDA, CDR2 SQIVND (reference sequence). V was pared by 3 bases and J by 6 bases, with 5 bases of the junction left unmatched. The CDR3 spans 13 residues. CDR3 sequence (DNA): TGTGCCAGTAGTATGAGGTCGGGGGGCGAGCAGTACTTC. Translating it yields CASSMRSGGEQYF.

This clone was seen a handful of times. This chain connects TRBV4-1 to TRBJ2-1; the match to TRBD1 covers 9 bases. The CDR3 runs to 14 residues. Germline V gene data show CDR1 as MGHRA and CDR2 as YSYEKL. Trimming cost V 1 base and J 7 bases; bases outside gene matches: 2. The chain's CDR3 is CASSQAGQGNEQFF. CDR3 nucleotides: TGCGCCAGCAGCCAAGCGGGACAGGGTAATGAGCAGTTCTTC.

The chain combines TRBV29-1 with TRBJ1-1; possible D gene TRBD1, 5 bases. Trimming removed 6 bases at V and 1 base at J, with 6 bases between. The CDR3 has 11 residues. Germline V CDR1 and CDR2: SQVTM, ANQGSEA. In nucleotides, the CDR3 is TGCAGCGTCCAGGGGAACACTGAAGCTTTCTTT. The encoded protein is CSVQGNTEAFF.